A single sample gave rise to the 21 T cell receptor beta chains below, sequenced in a study of T-cell reconstitution after alpha-beta-depleted transplantation in children. For TCRbeta, the library was prepared with unique molecular identifiers. MiXCR, run by TCRdb on the PCR reads, gives a single entry per CDR3 protein. Of fewer than 550,000 distinct CDR3 sequences in the sample, over 10% were seen once. This material consisted of PBMCs, mostly from graft donor cells, taken 180 days after TCRalphabeta/CD19-depleted stem cell transplant. These TCRs come from a female patient between 2 and 15 years old who had a stem cell transplant for aplastic anemia, so the T cells may come from the graft donor.

This clonotype was seen a handful of times. CDR3 protein: CASSRRKQGDEQFF. The CDR3 coding sequence is TGTGCCAGCAGTCGCCGGAAACAGGGCGATGAGCAGTTCTTC. V gene TRBV6-5 combines with J gene TRBJ2-1, with D perhaps matching TRBD1 (6 bases). The V gene lost 5 bases and the J gene lost 8 bases, with 16 bases spanning the gap. Germline lookup yields CDR1 MNHEY and CDR2 SVGAGI. This CDR3 has 14 amino acids.

This clonotype has more than one count but fewer than ten. V is TRBV15 and J is TRBJ2-7, with D tentatively TRBD1 (6 bases). Germline loops: CDR1 LNHNV, CDR2 YYDKDF (reference sequence). V dropped 3 bases and J dropped 3 bases, with 12 bases sitting between them. This CDR3 contains 14 residues. The chain's CDR3 is CATSRPGTHYEQYF. CDR3 coding DNA: TGTGCCACCAGCAGGCCCGGGACACACTACGAGCAGTACTTC.

The rearrangement uses TRBV7-9 and TRBJ2-1, with 7 bases matching TRBD2. The CDR3 is made up of 14 amino acids. Germline V gene lookup returns CDR1 SEHNR and CDR2 FQNEAQ (reference sequence). Trimming took 5 bases from V and 12 from J; bases not matched to a gene: 13. CDR3 nucleotides: TGTGCCAGCAGCGCACATGGGTCCGGGGAGGGGCAGTTCTTC. It is translated as CASSAHGSGEGQFF.

The chain employs TRBV7-9 and TRBJ1-2; 7 nucleotides match TRBD1. From germline, CDR1 is SEHNR and CDR2 FQNEAQ (reference sequence). The CDR3 runs to 16 residues. V dropped 5 bases and J dropped 3; count of bases not matched to a gene: 12. CDR3 residues: CASSKDRERPHYGYTF. Here the CDR3 DNA reads TGTGCCAGCAGCAAAGACAGGGAGAGGCCGCACTATGGCTACACCTTC.

The V gene is TRBV2, the J gene TRBJ2-2; D is unclear. The CDR3 runs 12 residues. Per germline, CDR1 SNHLY and CDR2 FYNNEI. Deletions cut 3 bases from V and 6 bases from J, with 5 bases between. CDR3 in amino acids: CASSDFSGELFF. In nucleotides, the CDR3 is TGTGCCAGCAGTGATTTTTCCGGGGAGCTGTTTTTT.

The chain is built from TRBV20-1 and TRBJ2-7, with a possible D match to TRBD2 (6 bases). V lost 3 bases and J 0 bases, leaving 15 bases between the germline ends. Germline V gene sequence: CDR1 DFQATT, CDR2 SNEGSKA (reference sequence). The CDR3 loop spans 15 amino acids. The CDR3 spells CSASSAAGSSYEQYF. Written as DNA, the CDR3 is TGCAGTGCTAGTAGCGCTGCGGGGAGCTCCTACGAGCAGTACTTC.

In its sample, this clonotype was seen once. This sequence joins TRBV28 and TRBJ2-3; D call uncertain. V lost 3 bases, J lost 1 base, and 8 bases lay in between. From germline, CDR1 is MDHEN and CDR2 SYDVKM. This CDR3 has 14 residues. CDR3 sequence reads: CASSFRQRTDTQYF. The CDR3 DNA sequence: TGTGCCAGCAGTTTCAGGCAGCGCACAGATACGCAGTATTTT.

In its sample, this clonotype was seen a few times. The chain couples TRBV6-2 or TRBV6-3 to TRBJ2-7; 9 nucleotides agree with TRBD1. The V and J ends lost 6 bases and 3 bases, in that order; junction bases with no gene match: 9. From germline, CDR1 is MNHEY and CDR2 SVGEGT. The CDR3 runs to 15 residues. This CDR3 reads CASRGLRQGVYEQYV. DNA for the CDR3: TGTGCCAGCAGAGGACTAAGACAGGGGGTCTACGAGCAGTACGTC.

This clonotype was found a few times. The V gene is TRBV2, the J gene TRBJ2-2, with a weak D call TRBD2 (5 bases). Germline-derived CDR1 and CDR2 are SNHLY and FYNNEI. Trimming shortened V by 3 bases and J by 4 bases, and 6 bases separated the two germline ends. The CDR3 consists of 13 residues. The CDR3 is CASSEAGTGELFF. The CDR3 DNA sequence: TGTGCCAGCAGTGAGGCGGGCACCGGGGAGCTGTTTTTT.

This clonotype turned up a few times. This chain uses TRBV14 with TRBJ2-5, with D perhaps matching TRBD2 (6 bases). The length of the CDR3 is 14 residues. The V end lost 1 base, the J end lost 5 bases, and 11 bases lay between the germline ends. CDR1 SGHDN and CDR2 FVKESK come from the germline V gene. CDR3 nucleotides: TGTGCCAGCAGCCAAGGCGGGATGGGGGAGACCCAGTACTTC. This codes for CASSQGGMGETQYF.

The CDR3 sequence is CASRRGDYGYTF. In DNA form, the CDR3 reads TGTGCCAGCAGGCGGGGTGACTATGGCTACACCTTC. The chain combines TRBV27 with TRBJ1-2; no clear D. The CDR3 is 12 amino acids. In germline, CDR1 is MNHEY, CDR2 SMNVEV (reference sequence). Trimming pared 6 bases from V and 3 bases from J, leaving 8 bases between.

The chain is built from TRBV5-1 and TRBJ2-2; D ambiguous. There are 13 residues in the CDR3. Germline CDR1 SGHRS, CDR2 YFSETQ. CDR3 residues: CATRLDHTGELFF. The CDR3 bases are TGCGCTACCAGATTGGACCACACCGGGGAGCTGTTTTTT.

The chain uses TRBV9 and TRBJ2-3; D is uncertain. CDR1 is SGDLS, CDR2 YYNGEE, per germline. CDR3 length equals 12 residues. Trimming cost V 3 bases and J 7 bases, with 9 bases left between them. The CDR3 is CASSATQNTQYF. For the CDR3, the DNA is TGTGCCAGCAGCGCAACACAGAATACGCAGTATTTT. Supplemented by reference TRBV9 and TRBJ2-3, the full variable domain reads DSGVTQTPKHLITATGQRVTLRCSPRSGDLSVYWYQQSLDQGLQFLIQYYNGEERAKGNILERFSAQQFPDLHSELNLSSLELGDSALYFCASSATQNTQYFGPGTRLTVL.

This clonotype has just a few counts. The CDR3 DNA sequence: TGCAGTGCTTCTAGCGGTGTCACCGGGGAGCTGTTTTTT. Its protein is CSASSGVTGELFF. This chain links TRBV20-1 with TRBJ2-2, with TRBD2 matching over 7 bases. After removal of 5 bases from V and 4 bases from J, the junction contained 4 bases not matched to a gene. The length of the CDR3 is 13 residues. The germline CDR1 and CDR2 sequences are DFQATT and SNEGSKA (reference sequence).

In this sample, this clonotype turned up a few times. The chain links TRBV28 to TRBJ2-7; D unresolved. V was pared by 1 base and J by 1 base, with 8 bases between. Germline CDR1 is MDHEN and CDR2 is SYDVKM. The CDR3 spans 14 residues. The DNA for the CDR3 is TGTGCCAGCAGTTTATCCCACGCATCCTACGAGCAGTACTTC. This sequence encodes CASSLSHASYEQYF.

V usage is TRBV28 and J usage is TRBJ1-6, with a tentative D call TRBD1 (6 bases). This CDR3 has 16 amino acids. The ends were cut back, 4 bases at V and 0 bases at J, with 10 bases in the middle. CDR1 and CDR2 from the germline V gene are MDHEN and SYDVKM. Here the CDR3 reads CASSWGAYSYNSPLHF. The CDR3 DNA reads TGTGCCAGCAGTTGGGGGGCATACTCCTATAATTCACCCCTCCACTTT.

The chain is built from TRBV28 and TRBJ2-7, with D possibly TRBD1 on 6 matching bases. CDR3 length equals 16 residues. V dropped 1 base and J dropped 4 bases, with 17 bases sitting between them. The V gene's germline CDR1 is MDHEN and CDR2 SYDVKM. CDR3 sequence reads: CASSLSGDDRPYEQYF. CDR3 in DNA: TGTGCCAGCAGTTTATCAGGGGACGACAGACCTTACGAGCAGTACTTC.

The V call is TRBV7-3, the J call TRBJ2-1, with no clear D. Germline V lookup: CDR1 SGHTA, CDR2 FQGTGA. Trimming pared 2 bases from V and 7 bases from J, leaving 9 bases between. The CDR3 covers 13 residues. CDR3 region: CASSLLIGNEQFF. The CDR3 DNA reads TGTGCCAGCAGCTTATTGATCGGTAATGAGCAGTTCTTC.

A few counts support this clonotype. V usage is TRBV29-1 and J usage is TRBJ2-3; D may match TRBD1 or TRBD2 (5 bases each). There are 19 residues in the CDR3. V shed 4 bases and J shed 2 bases, with 28 bases lying between them. CDR1 and CDR2 (germline): SQVTM, ANQGSEA. In DNA form, the CDR3 reads TGCAGCGTTGTCGGTCCTAGCTATCTTTGGGGGACGAACACAGATACGCAGTATTTT. This gives the protein CSVVGPSYLWGTNTDTQYF.

This clonotype was counted only a few times. CDR3 coding DNA: TGCAGTGCTCACTTGGGGCAGGGAACAGATACGCAGTATTTT. Translated: CSAHLGQGTDTQYF. V gene TRBV20-1 combines with J gene TRBJ2-3; a weak D match, TRBD1 (5 bases). There are 14 residues in the CDR3. Germline assignment: CDR1 DFQATT and CDR2 SNEGSKA (reference sequence). V dropped 5 bases and J dropped 3 bases, with 15 bases sitting between them.

This clonotype has a handful of counts. The V and J genes are TRBV24-1 and TRBJ2-7; TRBD1 matches 9 bases. Germline CDR1 KGHDR, CDR2 SFDVKD. Germline trimming cut 11 bases from V and 6 bases from J; bases unmatched to any gene: 10. The CDR3 is 13 residues long. The DNA for the CDR3 is TGTGCCATTCCGGGACAGGGATTCTTCGAGCAGTACGTC. It codes for CAIPGQGFFEQYV.